This TCR beta chain comes out of a study of neurological immune-mediated disorders. Every sequencing run produced over 180 million TCR-beta sequences that came from 15-18 subjects. TCRdb itself ran the 5' RACE reads through MiXCR, one entry per CDR3 protein. Of more than 45,000 distinct CDR3 sequences in the sample, 3% to 4.5% were seen once. This clonotype was observed many times. Its target is unknown. The unsorted libraries were produced from 2 million PBMCs held at -80 C. Overall study results and limits: HTLV-1-associated myelopathy had the most TCR clonal expansion, whereas multiple sclerosis had the least (lower than in healthy controls). Phylogenetic grouping put 18 of 34 multiple sclerosis patients' repertoires into one related-CDR3 cluster, a possible signature.

Deletions cut 1 base from V and 0 bases from J, with 19 bases between. Germline lookup yields CDR1 MGHRA and CDR2 YSYEKL. The CDR3 totals 19 residues. Sequenced input: PBMCs. The receptor comes from a man younger than 45 with multiple sclerosis. The chain combines TRBV4-1 with TRBJ1-3; a possible D gene is TRBD1 (5 bases). The CDR3 bases are TGCGCCAGCAGCCAAGTGGACACTTACTACGACTCCTCTGGAAACACCATATATTTT. It is translated as CASSQVDTYYDSSGNTIYF.